The rows below give T cell receptor beta chains drawn from one sample of a study of T-cell reconstitution after alpha-beta-depleted transplantation in children. TCRdb re-called the PCR reads with MiXCR, one entry per CDR3 protein. The profile shows tens of thousands of distinct CDR3 sequences, around 18% of them singletons. The sequencing used PBMCs, mostly from graft donor cells, collected 360 days after TCRalphabeta/CD19-depleted stem cell transplant. The receptors stem from a male patient between 2 and 10 years old who had a stem cell transplant for acute lymphoblastic leukemia, so the T cells may come from the graft donor. Each CDR3 is given with its conserved first and last residue. D genes are given only for firm matches. Size tells how often a clone was seen (once, few, many) or the class of an expanded clone, and some rows leave it out.

v_gene	d_gene	abundance	j_gene	CDR3aa	CDR3nt
TRBV6-6	-	few	TRBJ2-7	CASSSGRKQYF	TGTGCCAGCAGCTCGGGACGGAAGCAGTACTTC
TRBV3-1	-	-	TRBJ2-6	CASSPRGKRTNVLTF	TGTGCCAGCAGCCCCCGCGGGAAACGTACCAACGTCCTGACTTTC
TRBV29-1	-	-	TRBJ2-1	CSLRRSANEQFF	TGCAGTCTACGCCGCAGCGCCAATGAGCAGTTCTTC
TRBV21-1	-	-	TRBJ2-7	CASSNLALAGGEQYF	TGTGCCAGCAGCAATCTGGCACTAGCGGGAGGCGAGCAGTACTTC
TRBV7-9	-	-	TRBJ2-1	CASSFGQYNEQFF	TGTGCCAGCAGCTTTGGACAGTACAATGAGCAGTTCTTC
TRBV6-5	-	few	TRBJ1-1	CASSYSLVLNTEAFF	TGTGCCAGCAGTTACTCGCTGGTGTTGAACACTGAAGCTTTCTTT
TRBV5-1	TRBD1	few	TRBJ2-7	CASSWGTGNSYEQYF	TGCGCCAGCAGCTGGGGGACAGGGAACTCCTACGAGCAGTACTTC
TRBV7-2	-	-	TRBJ1-1	CASSLINTEAFF	TGTGCCAGCAGCTTGATAAACACTGAAGCTTTCTTT
TRBV6-5	-	-	TRBJ2-7	CASSYQGSYEQYF	TGTGCCAGCAGTTACCAAGGTTCCTACGAGCAGTACTTC
TRBV6-1	-	once	TRBJ2-2	CATSLRTGGELFF	TGTGCCACCTCCCTGAGGACTGGCGGGGAGCTGTTTTTT
TRBV5-1	-	few	TRBJ2-2	CASSLFVRGAEKDTGELFF	TGCGCCAGCAGCTTGTTTGTCAGGGGTGCGGAGAAGGACACCGGGGAGCTGTTTTTT
TRBV3-1	-	-	TRBJ2-1	CASSPTERGYNEQFF	TGTGCCAGCAGCCCGACAGAGAGGGGCTACAATGAGCAGTTCTTC
TRBV1	-	few	TRBJ1-5	CTSSQAGKPQHF	TGCACCAGCAGCCAAGCAGGGAAGCCCCAGCATTTT
TRBV5-6	-	many	TRBJ2-1	CASSYLTYSSSYNEQFF	TGTGCCAGCAGCTACCTCACCTACTCCTCTTCCTACAATGAGCAGTTCTTC
TRBV12-3/TRBV12-4	-	few	TRBJ2-4	CASTLGGGGNIQYF	TGTGCCAGCACCCTCGGGGGCGGCGGAAACATTCAGTACTTC
TRBV12-3/TRBV12-4	TRBD1	few	TRBJ1-1	CASSPRGGTEAFF	TGTGCCAGCAGTCCCAGGGGGGGCACTGAAGCTTTCTTT
TRBV5-1	TRBD1	-	TRBJ2-5	CASSWRTGDQETQYF	TGCGCCAGCAGCTGGCGGACAGGGGACCAAGAGACCCAGTACTTC
TRBV27	-	once	TRBJ2-6	CASSFVRVIGGANVLTF	TGTGCCAGCAGTTTTGTTCGGGTAATAGGTGGGGCCAACGTCCTGACTTTC
TRBV5-5	-	few	TRBJ1-2	CASSLSGGGYTF	TGTGCCAGCAGCCTATCGGGGGGAGGCTACACCTTC
TRBV7-6	TRBD2	once	TRBJ2-2	CASSLGAGVVNTGELFF	TGTGCCAGCAGCTTAGGGGCGGGAGTGGTAAACACCGGGGAGCTGTTTTTT
TRBV5-1	-	few	TRBJ2-7	CASSFGLAPHYEQYF	TGCGCCAGCAGCTTCGGGCTAGCCCCCCATTACGAGCAGTACTTC
TRBV12-3/TRBV12-4	TRBD2	-	TRBJ2-1	CASSFRTSGRFTSYNEQFF	TGTGCCAGCAGTTTTCGGACTAGCGGGAGGTTCACTTCCTACAATGAGCAGTTCTTC
TRBV27	-	-	TRBJ2-2	CASSLRWNTGELFF	TGTGCCAGCAGTTTACGGTGGAACACCGGGGAGCTGTTTTTT
TRBV5-1	-	many	TRBJ2-1	CASSLASTVSEQFF	TGCGCCAGCAGCTTGGCGTCTACCGTATCTGAGCAGTTCTTC
TRBV7-9	TRBD1	-	TRBJ2-1	CASRPPGQEEWLFF	TGTGCCAGCAGACCACCGGGACAGGAAGAGTGGCTGTTCTTC
TRBV7-2	TRBD2	-	TRBJ2-7	CASSFRGTSGINEQYF	TGTGCCAGCAGCTTTAGAGGGACTAGCGGGATCAACGAGCAGTACTTC
TRBV4-1	-	few	TRBJ1-5	CASSPHVGLGQPQHF	TGCGCCAGCAGCCCCCACGTGGGGTTGGGACAGCCCCAGCATTTT
TRBV7-9	-	many	TRBJ2-5	CASSHARAKETQYF	TGTGCCAGCAGCCACGCACGCGCCAAAGAGACCCAGTACTTC
TRBV12-3/TRBV12-4	TRBD2	-	TRBJ2-3	CASRGTSGTDTQYF	TGTGCCAGCAGGGGGACTAGCGGCACAGATACGCAGTATTTT
TRBV9	-	-	TRBJ1-4	CASSGYSEGEKLFF	TGTGCCAGCAGCGGTTACAGTGAGGGGGAAAAACTGTTTTTT
TRBV7-8	TRBD1	few	TRBJ2-7	CASSWDRKYEQYF	TGTGCCAGCAGCTGGGACAGAAAATACGAGCAGTACTTC
TRBV11-2	-	many	TRBJ2-1	CASSLTGAYNEQFF	TGTGCCAGCAGCTTGACCGGGGCATACAATGAGCAGTTCTTC
TRBV11-3	TRBD1	few	TRBJ2-1	CASSFLRGLTYEQFF	TGTGCCAGCAGCTTTCTCAGGGGGCTGACGTACGAGCAGTTCTTC
TRBV5-1	-	-	TRBJ1-1	CASSPIRGSTEAFF	TGCGCCAGCAGCCCCATCAGAGGGTCCACTGAAGCTTTCTTT
TRBV7-9	-	-	TRBJ2-1	CASSTGARDNEQFF	TGTGCCAGCAGCACGGGGGCGCGGGACAATGAGCAGTTCTTC
TRBV6-5	TRBD1	few	TRBJ2-3	CASSYERTGATDTQYF	TGTGCCAGCAGTTACGAGCGGACAGGGGCCACAGATACGCAGTATTTT